This T cell receptor beta chain was documented in a study of cytomegalovirus exposure and HLA in healthy donors. Comment on this clone: The antigen is undetermined.

Study results and caveats: The study had only CMV serostatus as immune exposure information. When analyzed later, a missense DCLRE1C variant was found to be linked to TCR beta V- and J-gene trimming.

The CDR3 spans 16 residues. Trimming left V 3 bases short and J 2 bases short, with 14 bases between. Germline V gene lookup returns CDR1 SGHVS and CDR2 FQNEAQ. The PCR was carried out with 60 Vbeta primers and 13 Jbeta primers. Generated by immunoSEQ multiplex PCR, the TCRdb table keeps only in-frame clones and is missing some. The sample has 210,000 or so clones; 85% to 90% are singletons. The sample was PBMCs. This receptor was taken from a human donor in good health. The chain employs TRBV7-8 and TRBJ2-4; unclear D gene. This CDR3 reads CASSFLNIRPKNIQYF. CDR3 sequence (DNA): TGTGCCAGCAGCTTCCTGAACATCAGGCCCAAAAACATTCAGTACTTC.